The rows below give T cell receptor beta chains drawn from one sample of a study of CD8 T cells in ankylosing spondylitis. TCRdb fed the 5' RACE reads into MiXCR, producing one record per CDR3 protein. Here the sample spans roughly 440,000 distinct CDR3 sequences, approximately 17% being singletons. Sequencing input: blood, either unsorted or a sorted T cell fraction (not recorded which). These receptor sequences come from a male donor with ankylosing spondylitis. CDR3s include the opening cysteine and the closing phenylalanine or tryptophan. D genes are given only for firm matches. A clone size is listed for some rows: how often the clone was seen (once, few, many), or a class if it is expanded.

>TRBJ2-5|few|TRBV5-6|-
TGTGCCAGCAGCTTGGCCAGGCAGGGGTTCCAAGAGACCCAGTACTTC
CASSLARQGFQETQYF
>TRBJ2-7|few|TRBV2|-
TGTGCCAGCACCCCGGACAGCTACGAGCAGTACTTC
CASTPDSYEQYF
>TRBJ1-1|few|TRBV28|-
TGTGCCAGCACCCTCCCTAGGAACACTGAAGCTTTCTTT
CASTLPRNTEAFF
>TRBJ2-3|-|TRBV27|TRBD1
TGTGCCAGCTGCCCTATGGACAGGCGCCCAGATACGCAGTATTTT
CASCPMDRRPDTQYF
>TRBJ2-5|-|TRBV28|-
TGTGCCAGCAGTGGGGGTCTAGAGACCCAGTACTTC
CASSGGLETQYF
>TRBJ2-1|-|TRBV20-1|TRBD2
TGCAGTGCTATCCGACGCAAGCGGGGCTACAATGAGCAGTTCTTC
CSAIRRKRGYNEQFF
>TRBJ2-7|few|TRBV5-1|-
TGCGCCAGCAGCTTGGCGGCAGATTCTACCTACGAGCAGTACTTC
CASSLAADSTYEQYF
>TRBJ2-1|-|TRBV7-3|-
TGTGCCAGCAGCTCTTCGAGCTCCTACAATGAGCAGTTCTTC
CASSSSSSYNEQFF
>TRBJ2-3|few|TRBV5-6|TRBD1
TGTGCCAGCAGACTACGACAGGGAGTAGATACGCAGTATTTT
CASRLRQGVDTQYF
>TRBJ1-6|few|TRBV12-3/TRBV12-4|-
TGTGCCAGCAGTTTTAAGGGGGGCCCGGCGGGATCACCCCTCCACTTT
CASSFKGGPAGSPLHF
>TRBJ2-7|-|TRBV3-1|TRBD2
TGTGCCAGCTCCCCGGGACTAGCGGGACGGGCCTACGAGCAGTACTTC
CASSPGLAGRAYEQYF
>TRBJ2-7|few|TRBV20-1|-
TGCAGTGCTAGAGACGACAGGTTTCCCTACGAGCAGTACTTC
CSARDDRFPYEQYF
>TRBJ1-1|-|TRBV20-1|-
TGCAGTGCTAGAGATTATAACATGAACACTGAAGCTTTCTTT
CSARDYNMNTEAFF
>TRBJ2-5|-|TRBV29-1|TRBD2
TGCAGCACGGGGCGGGAGGGGGGAGCGGAGACCCAGTACTTC
CSTGREGGAETQYF
>TRBJ1-1|few|TRBV20-1|-
TGCAGTGCGAGAGGAAACAGCCCCACTGAAGCTTTCTTT
CSARGNSPTEAFF
>TRBJ2-3|once|TRBV7-9|-
TGTGCCAGCAGCTTAGGCCAGGGCTTCACAGATACGCAGTATTTT
CASSLGQGFTDTQYF
>TRBJ2-1|-|TRBV28|-
TGTGCCAGCAGTTCCCGAACGGGGGAGCAGTTCTTC
CASSSRTGEQFF
>TRBJ2-3|few|TRBV6-2/TRBV6-3|TRBD2
TGTGCCAGCAGTCCTTCGTTCCGGGCGGGGGGTGCGGGAGATACGCAGTATTTT
CASSPSFRAGGAGDTQYF
>TRBJ1-5|-|TRBV20-1|-
TGCAGTGTTCCTGATGGGTACAGCAATCAGCCCCAGCATTTT
CSVPDGYSNQPQHF
>TRBJ2-1|few|TRBV10-2|-
TGCGCCAGCACCCTGGTCAATGAGCAGTTCTTC
CASTLVNEQFF
>TRBJ2-3|medium-sized|TRBV20-1|-
TGCAGTGCTTCCGCGGGACTCGCTACAGATACGCAGTATTTT
CSASAGLATDTQYF
>TRBJ2-5|-|TRBV20-1|TRBD2
TGCAGTGCACCGGGACTAGCGGGATGGAAGGTGACCCAGTACTTC
CSAPGLAGWKVTQYF
>TRBJ2-2|-|TRBV6-2/TRBV6-3|-
TGTGCCAGCAGTAGGGGACATCACACCGGGGAGCTGTTTTTT
CASSRGHHTGELFF
>TRBJ1-5|-|TRBV7-8|-
TGTGCCAGCAGCTTAAACCTCCCAACCGATCAGCCCCAGCATTTT
CASSLNLPTDQPQHF
>TRBJ1-1|many|TRBV3-1|-
TGTGCCAGCAGCCAGGGGGTGGACGCTTTCTTT
CASSQGVDAFF
>TRBJ1-2|-|TRBV27|-
TGTGCCAGCAGTTTAGGCTCTTACTATGGCTACACCTTC
CASSLGSYYGYTF
>TRBJ2-7|-|TRBV18|-
TGTGCCAGCTCACCCCCGTGGGGGAACGAGCAGTACTTC
CASSPPWGNEQYF
>TRBJ1-1|-|TRBV6-1|TRBD1
TGTGCCAGCATAAGGACAGGGGTGGTGAACACTGAAGCTTTCTTT
CASIRTGVVNTEAFF
>TRBJ2-3|many|TRBV12-3/TRBV12-4|TRBD1
TGTGCCAGCAGCCTGGACAGGCGGGATACGCAGTATTTT
CASSLDRRDTQYF
>TRBJ2-1|few|TRBV10-3|-
TGTGCCATCAGCACCAGCTCCTACAATGAGCAGTTCTTC
CAISTSSYNEQFF
>TRBJ1-2|few|TRBV5-1|TRBD1
TGCGCCAGCAGCTTGGCGGCGGGACAGGGCTATGGCTACACCTTC
CASSLAAGQGYGYTF
>TRBJ2-7|-|TRBV14|-
TGTGCCAGCAGCCTTCTGGGGGAACGCTCCTACGAGCAGTACTTC
CASSLLGERSYEQYF
>TRBJ2-7|-|TRBV20-1|TRBD2
TGCAGTGCTAGGGGGCCCGCCAGCGGGAGGGACAACGAGCAGTACTTC
CSARGPASGRDNEQYF
>TRBJ2-2|-|TRBV7-8|TRBD2
TGTGCCAGCAGCTTAGGGACTAGCGGGAGGGTATGGACCGGGGAGCTGTTTTTT
CASSLGTSGRVWTGELFF
>TRBJ1-6|-|TRBV18|-
TGTGCCAGCTCACCCCAGACCACAGACTATAATTCACCCCTCCACTTT
CASSPQTTDYNSPLHF
>TRBJ2-1|many|TRBV5-6|TRBD2
TGTGCCAGCAGCTTGGGTAGCGGGAGGAACAATGAGCAGTTCTTC
CASSLGSGRNNEQFF
>TRBJ1-4|few|TRBV20-1|-
TGCAGTGTCCCCCGGCAGGGGCATGAAAAACTGTTTTTT
CSVPRQGHEKLFF
>TRBJ1-1|few|TRBV3-1|-
TGTGCCAGCAACTTCCGGGACACAGATGAAGCTTTCTTT
CASNFRDTDEAFF
>TRBJ2-7|few|TRBV3-1|-
TGTGCCAGCAGCCATGGCGGGCGCGAGCAGTACTTC
CASSHGGREQYF
>TRBJ1-5|few|TRBV20-1|-
TGCAGTGCCCCCGGGACGGCGAGCAATCAGCCCCAGCATTTT
CSAPGTASNQPQHF
>TRBJ2-2|few|TRBV12-3/TRBV12-4|TRBD1
TGTGCCAGCAGCCCGACAGGGGAGGACGGGGAGCTGTTTTTT
CASSPTGEDGELFF
>TRBJ1-6|few|TRBV4-3|-
TGCGCCAGCAGCCTAACCCCAGGGGAGGGATCACCCCTCCACTTT
CASSLTPGEGSPLHF
>TRBJ2-5|many|TRBV12-3/TRBV12-4|-
TGTGCCAGCAGTAGAACTGCCGAGACCCAGTACTTC
CASSRTAETQYF
>TRBJ2-3|few|TRBV4-1|TRBD1
TGCGCCAGCAGCCACCCCGACAGGGTGGGAGATACGCAGTATTTT
CASSHPDRVGDTQYF
>TRBJ2-3|-|TRBV5-1|TRBD2
TGCGCCAGCAGACTTAGCGGGACCCGGGGGGATACGCAGTATTTT
CASRLSGTRGDTQYF
>TRBJ2-5|many|TRBV29-1|TRBD2
TGCAGCGTTGGGCCCGGGGGGACCGCGGGGGAGACCCAGTACTTC
CSVGPGGTAGETQYF
>TRBJ1-1|many|TRBV5-1|TRBD1
TGCGCCAGCAGCTTGGAGGCAGGGGGTGAAGCTTTCTTT
CASSLEAGGEAFF
>TRBJ2-1|few|TRBV5-1|TRBD2
TGCGCCAGCAGCCCTAGGACTAGCGGGGGCTCCGAGCAGTTCTTC
CASSPRTSGGSEQFF
>TRBJ1-4|-|TRBV7-9|-
TGTGCCAGCAGCTTAGATCCCGGCTCCGATCGAAAACTGTTTTTT
CASSLDPGSDRKLFF
>TRBJ2-3|few|TRBV7-9|-
TGTGCCAGCAGCTTTACTCTAGGCCCCGGCACAGATACGCAGTATTTT
CASSFTLGPGTDTQYF
>TRBJ1-1|-|TRBV12-3/TRBV12-4|-
TGTGCCAGCAGCCGCGGAGGCGGAATGAACACTGAAGCTTTCTTT
CASSRGGGMNTEAFF
>TRBJ2-1|-|TRBV18|-
TGTGCCAGCTCACCATACCTAGCCTTTTCCTATGAGCAGTTCTTC
CASSPYLAFSYEQFF
>TRBJ1-2|-|TRBV15|TRBD1
TGTGCCACCAGCAGACCGGGACAGGGGGCGGAGGGCTACACCTTC
CATSRPGQGAEGYTF
>TRBJ2-1|few|TRBV3-1|TRBD2
TGTGCCAGCAGCCAGAGACCGGGACTAGCTCTCAATGAGCAGTTCTTC
CASSQRPGLALNEQFF
>TRBJ2-5|-|TRBV4-1|TRBD2
TGCGCCAGCAGCCAACTAGCGGGGGGACAAGAGACCCAGTACTTC
CASSQLAGGQETQYF